This T cell receptor (beta chain) emerged from a study of blood T cells in healthy people across ages. Study results and caveats: Conclusively comparing naive with antigen-experienced cells was impossible with unsorted PBMCs.

A second PCR of about 6 to 11 cycles used a sample-barcoded 5' primer and a J-beta primer mix. A template-switch adaptor that had 12 random nucleotides put a tag on each cDNA molecule. Per sample, CDR3-containing paired-end reads numbered at least 2.5 million. Each CDR3 protein is one row after TCRdb ran MiXCR on the 5' RACE reads. This table holds fewer than 800,000 distinct CDR3 sequences, roughly 49% found once. After removal of 5 bases from V and 4 bases from J, the junction contained 10 bases not matched to a gene. Germline loops: CDR1 SGHTA, CDR2 FQGNSA. CDR3 size: 17 residues. On this clonotype itself: Its antigen remains unidentified.

Samples had at least 7 million PBMCs isolated from them. The TCR originated in a woman aged 60-75 years in good health. The sequenced material came from blood. The chain links TRBV7-2 to TRBJ2-5; 13 bases are shared with TRBD2. In nucleotides, the CDR3 is TGTGCCAGCAGCACACTAGCGGGAGGGCCATTGGGAGAGACCCAGTACTTC. Residues: CASSTLAGGPLGETQYF. The full variable domain, its missing parts supplied by reference TRBV7-2 and TRBJ2-5, is GAGVSQSPSNKVTEKGKDVELRCDPISGHTALYWYRQSLGQGLEFLIYFQGNSAPDKSGLPSDRFSAERTGGSVSTLTIQRTQQEDSAVYLCASSTLAGGPLGETQYFGPGTRLLVL.